This entry describes one T cell receptor (beta chain). Its specificity is not known. Method: immunoSEQ multiplex PCR; TCRdb's copy keeps in-frame clones and lacks some. The data contain under 85,000 clones, about four fifths of them seen just once; the ten biggest clones take up around a fifth. These data originate in a study of identifying expanded T cells in peripheral blood. Trimming stripped 3 bases from V and 5 bases from J, with 13 bases between. The CDR3 contains 14 residues. Germline CDR1 and CDR2: MRHNA and SNTAGT. Findings of the study overall: Two-week clone count variance significantly increased as total template count grew.

The origin of this receptor is a person between 18 and 75 years old in good health. What was sequenced was blood. The rearrangement links TRBV6-4 to TRBJ2-5; D is ambiguous. CDR3 coding DNA: TGTGCCAGCAGTGAAGGTTTTGAGACGGAGACCCAGTACTTC. It translates to CASSEGFETETQYF.